The rows below give T cell receptor beta chains drawn from one sample of a study of response to subunit inactivated influenza vaccine. TCRdb reanalysed the RT-PCR reads using MiXCR and keeps one entry per CDR3 protein. The table lists 610,000 or so distinct CDR3 sequences, around 15% of them singletons. This specimen was PBMCs from blood, taken 12 days after vaccination. The source of these receptors is a man between 45 and 60 years old who received an inactivated influenza vaccine. The CDR3 runs from the conserved cysteine through the conserved F or W. D genes are given only for firm matches. The listing skips clone size in some rows; elsewhere it reads once, few, many or a size class.

V: TRBV5-5
size: NA
length: 14
D: NA
J: TRBJ2-1
DNA: TGTGCCAGCAGCTTAATTCTGACCTACAATGAGCAGTTCTTC
CDR3: CASSLILTYNEQFF

V: TRBV28
size: few
length: 16
D: NA
J: TRBJ1-5
DNA: TGTGCCAGCAGTTTTCTGACTGATGATAGCAATCAGCCCCAGCATTTT
CDR3: CASSFLTDDSNQPQHF

V: TRBV7-6
size: few
length: 16
D: TRBD2
J: TRBJ2-5
DNA: TGTGCCAGCAGCCCTACGGGACTAGCGGGGGGAGAGACCCAGTACTTC
CDR3: CASSPTGLAGGETQYF

V: TRBV5-5
size: NA
length: 15
D: TRBD1
J: TRBJ2-7
DNA: TGTGCCAGCAGCTCGCCCGGGACAGCCCAATACGAGCAGTACTTC
CDR3: CASSSPGTAQYEQYF

V: TRBV28
size: NA
length: 13
D: NA
J: TRBJ1-4
DNA: TGTGCCAGCAGTTTTCGGTGGGATGAAAAACTGTTTTTT
CDR3: CASSFRWDEKLFF

V: TRBV7-6
size: NA
length: 14
D: NA
J: TRBJ2-5
DNA: TGTGCCAGCAGCTCTTGGACAGTCCAAGAGACCCAGTACTTC
CDR3: CASSSWTVQETQYF

V: TRBV28
size: NA
length: 14
D: NA
J: TRBJ2-7
DNA: TGTGCCAGCAGTCCCGACAGGAGGATACACGAGCAGTACTTC
CDR3: CASSPDRRIHEQYF

V: TRBV9
size: NA
length: 15
D: NA
J: TRBJ2-1
DNA: TGTGCCAGCAGCGTAGCTACTCTCGGCTACAATGAGCAGTTCTTC
CDR3: CASSVATLGYNEQFF

V: TRBV6-5
size: few
length: 13
D: NA
J: TRBJ2-7
DNA: TGTGCCAGCAGTTATTCCCGGCAGAGCGAGCAGTACTTC
CDR3: CASSYSRQSEQYF

V: TRBV20-1
size: few
length: 13
D: NA
J: TRBJ1-1
DNA: TGCAGTGCTCCCCGCCTCTTGAACACTGAAGCTTTCTTT
CDR3: CSAPRLLNTEAFF

V: TRBV12-3/TRBV12-4
size: many
length: 14
D: NA
J: TRBJ2-7
DNA: TGTGCCAGCAGTCCCCGGACGAGCCCCTACGAGCAGTACTTC
CDR3: CASSPRTSPYEQYF

V: TRBV7-2
size: few
length: 17
D: TRBD2
J: TRBJ2-3
DNA: TGTGCCAGCAGCTTAGTTTTCTGGCGGGGGAGCACAGATACGCAGTATTTT
CDR3: CASSLVFWRGSTDTQYF

V: TRBV28
size: few
length: 14
D: NA
J: TRBJ1-2
DNA: TGTGCCAGCAGTTTTGGACGGCCGAACTATGGCTACACCTTC
CDR3: CASSFGRPNYGYTF

V: TRBV7-9
size: NA
length: 16
D: TRBD2
J: TRBJ2-1
DNA: TGTGCCAGCAGCCCCCATCTGCGGGAGGGCCCTAATGAGCAGTTCTTC
CDR3: CASSPHLREGPNEQFF

V: TRBV3-1
size: few
length: 15
D: TRBD1
J: TRBJ1-1
DNA: TGTGCCAGCAGCCTAATACAGGGGCTGAACACTGAAGCTTTCTTT
CDR3: CASSLIQGLNTEAFF

V: TRBV4-1
size: NA
length: 15
D: NA
J: TRBJ1-1
DNA: TGCGCCAGCAGCCCCATCCGGGGGCTGAACACTGAAGCTTTCTTT
CDR3: CASSPIRGLNTEAFF

V: TRBV11-2
size: NA
length: 17
D: TRBD1
J: TRBJ2-1
DNA: TGTGCCAGCAGCCCTACCCAGGGGGCACCCTCCTACAATGAGCAGTTCTTC
CDR3: CASSPTQGAPSYNEQFF

V: TRBV4-2
size: NA
length: 15
D: NA
J: TRBJ2-1
DNA: TGTGCCAGCAGCCTTAGCCGGGGTCTCCCCAATGAGCAGTTCTTC
CDR3: CASSLSRGLPNEQFF

V: TRBV6-2/TRBV6-3
size: few
length: 15
D: TRBD1
J: TRBJ1-2
DNA: TGTGCCAGCAGTTACCCTGGGACAGCTAACTATGGCTACACCTTC
CDR3: CASSYPGTANYGYTF

V: TRBV4-3
size: NA
length: 18
D: NA
J: TRBJ2-1
DNA: TGCGCCAGCAGCCAACAGGGTCGCGCTAGGCTGGTCTACAATGAGCAGTTCTTC
CDR3: CASSQQGRARLVYNEQFF

V: TRBV9
size: few
length: 13
D: NA
J: TRBJ2-1
DNA: TGTGCCAGCAGCGTAGATGCAGCGTATGAGCAGTTCTTC
CDR3: CASSVDAAYEQFF

V: TRBV7-2
size: few
length: 13
D: NA
J: TRBJ2-7
DNA: TGTGCCAGCAGCTTAGCCACACGCGACGAGCAGTACTTC
CDR3: CASSLATRDEQYF

V: TRBV4-3
size: few
length: 16
D: NA
J: TRBJ2-3
DNA: TGCGCCAGCAGCCAAGGGTCGGCCCCGGGCACAGATACGCAGTATTTT
CDR3: CASSQGSAPGTDTQYF